Below, 9 T cell receptor beta chains from the same sample are listed, as sequenced in a study of T cells after posttransplantation cyclophosphamide listed by TCRdb under 2016. Receptor libraries were prepared by the immunoSEQ multiplex PCR assay. The immuneACCESS repertoire file appears here via TCRdb, limited to in-frame rearrangements. These files lack a portion of the clones; in checked studies, under half of the deficit traces to unresolved V genes, and the cause of the others is not known. The sample comprises 24,000 or so clones, and every one was counted more than once. The biggest ten clones account for 4.4% of the sample. The specimen sequenced was PBMCs. Receptors originate from a woman aged 50 to 60 in good health, CMV-negative, and a related stem cell transplant donor.

Ten or more counts support this clone. The chain carries TRBV14 and TRBJ1-1; D may be TRBD1 (5 bases). This CDR3 comprises 17 residues. Germline-derived CDR1 and CDR2 are SGHDN and FVKESK. Trimming removed 3 bases at V and 1 base at J, with 18 bases between. The CDR3 is CASSHPGGGKWNTEAFF. CDR3 DNA sequence: TGTGCCAGCAGCCATCCCGGGGGGGGTAAATGGAACACTGAAGCTTTCTTT.

The table lists this clone with many counts. V usage is TRBV5-6 and J usage is TRBJ1-2; D remains unclear. The germline V gene has CDR1 SGHDT and CDR2 YYEEEE. Trimming took 0 bases from V and 8 from J, leaving 14 bases between them. The CDR3 extends over 14 amino acids. The CDR3 sequence: CASSLGFEAGGYTF. For the CDR3, the DNA is TGTGCCAGCAGCTTGGGTTTCGAGGCGGGAGGCTACACCTTC.

This clone was seen at least ten times. The rearrangement links TRBV10-3 to TRBJ2-3; TRBD2 might be the D (6 bases). Germline CDR1 ENHRY, CDR2 SYGVKD. The CDR3 extends over 14 amino acids. Trimming left V 5 bases short and J 9 bases short, with 18 bases between. The CDR3 sequence: CAISSGTPSVTQYF. CDR3 DNA: TGTGCCATCAGTTCCGGGACTCCATCAGTGACGCAGTATTTT.

The sample holds many counts of this clone. The rearrangement joins TRBV6-4 to TRBJ2-3; tentatively, D is TRBD1 (5 bases). The CDR3 consists of 15 residues. V was clipped by 3 bases and J by 2 bases, with 12 bases between them. Germline CDR1 is MRHNA and CDR2 is SNTAGT. In DNA form, the CDR3 reads TGTGCCAGCAGTGAAGGCCAGGGATCCACAGATACGCAGTATTTT. Amino acid sequence: CASSEGQGSTDTQYF.

Many counts were recorded for this clone. The chain links TRBV25-1 to TRBJ2-3; a possible D gene is TRBD1 (6 bases). Germline CDR1 and CDR2: MGHDK and SYGVNS. V gave up 8 bases and J gave up 0 bases, with 18 bases separating them. The CDR3 sequence is 16 residues long. The CDR3 bases are TGTGCCAGCGGGATCAGGGGACCCTCTAGCACAGATACGCAGTATTTT. This encodes CASGIRGPSSTDTQYF.

This clone appeared a few times. The chain carries TRBV18 and TRBJ2-5, with TRBD1 matching 10 bases. From germline, CDR1 is KGHSH and CDR2 LQKENI. The CDR3 runs 15 residues. J gave up 11 bases and V 3 bases, and 12 bases lay outside the gene matches. CDR3 sequence reads: CASSPRTGGDGEQYF. The CDR3 DNA follows: TGTGCCAGCTCACCCCGGACAGGGGGGGACGGAGAGCAGTACTTC.

Comment on this clone: The conserved phenylalanine or tryptophan is not found at the CDR3 terminus, so this likely reflects a read error. It is unclear where the CDR3 begins or ends on the DNA, so no DNA is shown, and the CDR3 is as TCRdb lists it. This rearrangement joins TRBV7-2 to TRBJ1-2; the table's D call TRBD1 went unverified against the DNA. Germline-derived CDR1 and CDR2 are SGHTA and FQGNSA. Both ends counted, the CDR3 spans 14 residues. CDR3 region: CASSRPGTVYGYAL.

This clone was counted at least ten times. V and J are TRBV7-3 and TRBJ1-2; 9 nucleotides match TRBD1. Trimming cost V 3 bases and J 8 bases; bases outside gene matches: 10. The CDR3 loop spans 15 amino acids. Germline V gene sequence: CDR1 SGHTA, CDR2 FQGTGA. In DNA form, the CDR3 reads TGTGCCAGCAGCTTGCAACCGGGACAGGGATTAGGCTACACCTTC. This codes for CASSLQPGQGLGYTF.

Many counts were recorded for this clone. The chain uses TRBV12-5 and TRBJ2-3; the D gene is possibly TRBD2 (5 bases). This CDR3 has 15 amino acids. V shed 0 bases and J shed 0 bases, with 7 bases lying between them. Germline assignment: CDR1 LGHNT and CDR2 FRNRAP. The CDR3 coding sequence is TGTGCTAGTGGTTTGGTCTCGGGAAGCACAGATACGCAGTATTTT. This translates into CASGLVSGSTDTQYF.